The clone carrying this T cell receptor beta chain was seen once. Its matching antigen is unknown. Patients got ipilimumab 1 mg/kg beginning 14 to 28 days post-transplant. Dosing: nivolumab 3 mg/kg IV, weeks 1, 4, 7, 10, then every two weeks to week 26. This record belongs to a study of ipilimumab plus nivolumab after autologous stem cell transplantation. Background on the study: Both relapsed and primary refractory DLBCL were included.

TCRdb's copy holds only in-frame clones and misses some; the assay was immunoSEQ multiplex PCR. The repertoire holds approximately 84,000 clones, 83% seen once, with 2% to 2.5% in the top ten. Study-wide points: The authors say TCR, Treg and microbiome findings warrant further study.

The V and J ends lost 2 bases and 3 bases respectively, with 6 bases between them. The CDR3 spans 13 residues. CDR1 is SGHNT, CDR2 YENEEA, per germline. The J gene is TRBJ2-3, the V gene TRBV11-3; a weak D match, TRBD2 (5 bases). This specimen consisted of PBMCs, obtained in a trial of ipilimumab plus nivolumab as post-transplant consolidation. The sequence was obtained from a male donor with diffuse large B-cell lymphoma. DNA of the CDR3: TGTGCCAGCAGCTTAAGGGAGACAGATACGCAGTATTTT. This codes for CASSLRETDTQYF.